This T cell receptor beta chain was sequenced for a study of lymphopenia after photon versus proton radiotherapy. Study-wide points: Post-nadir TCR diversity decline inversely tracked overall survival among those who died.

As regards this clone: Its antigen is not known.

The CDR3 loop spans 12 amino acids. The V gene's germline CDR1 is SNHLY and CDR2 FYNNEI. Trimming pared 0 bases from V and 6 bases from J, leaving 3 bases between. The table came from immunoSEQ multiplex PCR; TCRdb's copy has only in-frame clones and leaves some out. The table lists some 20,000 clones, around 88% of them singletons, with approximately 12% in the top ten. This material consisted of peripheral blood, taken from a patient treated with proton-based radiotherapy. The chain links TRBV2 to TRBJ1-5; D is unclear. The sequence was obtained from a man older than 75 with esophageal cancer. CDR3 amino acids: CASSEAAQPQHF. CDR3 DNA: TGTGCCAGCAGTGAAGCGGCTCAGCCCCAGCATTTT.